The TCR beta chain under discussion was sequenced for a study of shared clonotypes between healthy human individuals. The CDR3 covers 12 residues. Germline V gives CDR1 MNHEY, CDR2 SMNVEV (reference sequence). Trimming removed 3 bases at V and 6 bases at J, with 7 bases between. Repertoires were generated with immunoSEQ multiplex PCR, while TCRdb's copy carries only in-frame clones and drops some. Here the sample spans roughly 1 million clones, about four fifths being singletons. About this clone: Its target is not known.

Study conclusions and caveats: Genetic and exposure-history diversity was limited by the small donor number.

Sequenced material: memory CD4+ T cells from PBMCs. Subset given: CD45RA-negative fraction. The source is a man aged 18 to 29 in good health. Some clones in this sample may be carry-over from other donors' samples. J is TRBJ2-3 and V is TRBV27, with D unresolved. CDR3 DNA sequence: TGTGCCAGCAGTTTTGGGCGGGATACGCAGTATTTT. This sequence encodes CASSFGRDTQYF.